One sample yielded the 3 T cell receptor beta chains listed below, sequenced in a study of early T cells in non-severe SARS-CoV-2 infection. A single record per CDR3 protein comes from TCRdb applying MiXCR to the 5' RACE reads. The table shows approximately 77,000 distinct CDR3 sequences, with roughly 12% occurring only once. Sequencing input: whole blood. The receptors stem from an adult who was a healthcare worker with PCR-confirmed SARS-CoV-2 infection or an uninfected control (not recorded which).

This rearrangement joins TRBV20-1 to TRBJ2-2; 13 bases map to TRBD2. This CDR3 region has 17 residues. V lost 2 bases to trimming and J lost 5 bases; unmatched junction nucleotides: 8. The germline CDR1 and CDR2 sequences are DFQATT and SNEGSKA (reference sequence). CDR3 sequence: CSARPRTSGSITGELFF. Here the CDR3 DNA reads TGCAGTGCTAGACCCCGGACTAGCGGGAGCATTACCGGGGAGCTGTTTTTT.

This clonotype was recorded a few times. The V call is TRBV7-8, the J call TRBJ2-1, with unresolved D. The CDR3 loop spans 12 amino acids. Germline CDR1 SGHVS, CDR2 FQNEAQ. The V end lost 5 bases, the J end lost 6 bases, and 8 bases lay between the germline ends. The CDR3 loop reads CASSPQSNEQFF. CDR3 DNA sequence: TGTGCCAGCAGCCCACAAAGCAATGAGCAGTTCTTC.

This clonotype was found many times. V and J are TRBV5-6 and TRBJ2-2; TRBD1 matches 8 bases. The CDR3 loop spans 16 amino acids. With V trimmed by 6 bases and J by 4 bases, 11 bases remained unmatched. Germline V gives CDR1 SGHDT, CDR2 YYEEEE. The CDR3 nucleotides are TGTGCCAGCACCGGAGGACAGGGTCTACCCACCGGGGAGCTGTTTTTT. This gives the protein CASTGGQGLPTGELFF.